The clone carrying this T cell receptor beta chain was found many times. What it binds is unknown. The data belong to a study of shared clonotypes between healthy human individuals. The overall study: CD4 naive cells filled three plates per donor, CD4 memory three, CD8 naive two and CD8 memory one.

A split of CD4+ cells into CD45RA+ naive and CD45RA-negative memory subsets was performed. This table comes from immunoSEQ multiplex PCR, and its TCRdb copy is limited to in-frame clones, with some not included. The data hold about 980,000 clones, with more than 75% observed a single time. General study points: Rarefaction exposed incomplete sorted-subset sequencing despite large depth.

The germline gives CDR1 SGHNT, CDR2 YYREEE (reference sequence). The CDR3 contains 15 residues. The ends lost 4 bases at V and 2 bases at J; junction bases unmatched: 6. This rearrangement joins TRBV5-4 to TRBJ2-4; 7 bases are shared with TRBD2. This sequence was found in a young man in good health. Material: memory CD4+ T cells sorted from blood. Indicated subset: CD45RA-negative fraction. CDR3 region: CASSVEGTTKNIQYF. CDR3 coding DNA: TGTGCCAGCAGCGTGGAGGGGACTACCAAAAACATTCAGTACTTC.